Below, 9 T cell receptor beta chains from the same sample are listed, as sequenced in a study of neurological immune-mediated disorders. MiXCR, run by TCRdb on the 5' RACE reads, gives a single entry per CDR3 protein. The profile shows fewer than 65,000 distinct CDR3 sequences, about 9.3% of them singletons. The sequencing sample was made of PBMCs. These receptor sequences come from a man aged 70 or older with HTLV-1-associated myelopathy (HAM/TSP).

In this sample, this clonotype turned up many times. The chain uses TRBV7-2 and TRBJ2-7, with 9 bases fitting TRBD1. Germline CDR1 SGHTA, CDR2 FQGNSA. Trimming cost V 4 bases and J 5 bases; bases outside gene matches: 6. This CDR3 is 14 amino acids long. CDR3 sequence reads: CASSSGDRANEQYF. For the CDR3, the DNA is TGTGCCAGCAGCTCCGGGGACAGGGCCAACGAGCAGTACTTC.

There are many counts of this clonotype. CDR3 region: CASSQEGGTFQETQYF. CDR3 DNA sequence: TGCGCCAGCAGCCAAGAAGGAGGTACCTTCCAAGAGACCCAGTACTTC. The gene calls are TRBV4-1 and TRBJ2-5; tentative D call: TRBD2 (5 bases). The CDR3 extends over 16 amino acids. V lost 0 bases and J lost 1, with 12 bases in between. From germline, CDR1 is MGHRA and CDR2 YSYEKL.

This clonotype was found many times. This chain connects TRBV20-1 to TRBJ2-7, with 11 bases fitting TRBD2. The germline gives CDR1 DFQATT, CDR2 SNEGSKA (reference sequence). Trimming cost V 2 bases and J 3 bases; bases outside gene matches: 3. CDR3 length: 14 residues. CDR3: CSARPGLADYEQYF. The CDR3 DNA reads TGCAGTGCTAGACCGGGACTAGCGGACTACGAGCAGTACTTC.

In this sample, this clonotype turned up once. The chain carries TRBV6-1 and TRBJ2-7; 12 bases line up with TRBD1. Germline lookup yields CDR1 MNHNS and CDR2 SASEGT. V lost 6 bases, J lost 5 bases, and 5 bases stayed unmatched. The CDR3 has 14 residues. In DNA, the CDR3 is TGTGCCAGCAGGAAGGGACAGGGGGCCCACGAGCAGTACTTC. Translating it yields CASRKGQGAHEQYF.

This clonotype was detected ten times or more. The chain has TRBV24-1 and TRBJ2-1, with 14 bases aligning to TRBD2. There are 16 residues in the CDR3. Germline-derived CDR1 and CDR2 are KGHDR and SFDVKD. V lost 4 bases and J lost 7; bases outside the gene matches: 5. The CDR3 DNA reads TGTGCCACCAGTGACCCGACTAGCGGGAGGGTTAATGAGCAGTTCTTC. This sequence encodes CATSDPTSGRVNEQFF.

This clonotype was observed many times. The J gene is TRBJ2-5, the V gene TRBV5-1; 9 bases are shared with TRBD1. CDR3 length: 15 residues. The trim removed 2 bases at V and 4 bases at J, leaving 6 bases unmatched. CDR1 SGHRS and CDR2 YFSETQ come from the germline V gene. The CDR3 loop is CASSLGTGGVETQYF. CDR3 sequence (DNA): TGCGCCAGCAGCTTAGGCACAGGGGGCGTAGAGACCCAGTACTTC.

This clonotype was observed at least ten times. V and J are TRBV5-6 and TRBJ2-7; maybe TRBD2 (5 bases). V was pared by 4 bases and J by 6 bases, with 14 bases between. There are 13 residues in the CDR3. CDR1 is SGHDT, CDR2 YYEEEE, per germline. The CDR3 spells CASSLRLGSEQYF. CDR3 DNA sequence: TGTGCCAGCAGCCTAAGGCTGGGGAGCGAGCAGTACTTC.

V and J are TRBV5-5 and TRBJ1-2, with 9 bases fitting TRBD1. Germline CDR1 is SGHKS and CDR2 is YYEKEE (reference sequence). The CDR3 has 15 amino acids. With 3 bases clipped from V and 8 bases from J, the junction kept 11 bases outside the gene matches. CDR3 region: CASSWTGTGPGGYTF. In DNA, the CDR3 is TGTGCCAGCAGCTGGACCGGGACAGGGCCAGGAGGCTACACCTTC. Supplemented by reference TRBV5-5 and TRBJ1-2, the full variable domain reads DAGVTQSPTHLIKTRGQQVTLRCSPISGHKSVSWYQQVLGQGPQFIFQYYEKEERGRGNFPDRFSARQFPNYSSELNVNALLLGDSALYLCASSWTGTGPGGYTFGSGTRLTVV.

On this clonotype itself: A much bigger clone sits one base away, suggesting this may be a read error. The chain links TRBV4-1 to TRBJ2-1; a possible D gene is TRBD2 (5 bases). Germline V gene data show CDR1 as MGHRA and CDR2 as YSYEKL. The CDR3 runs to 12 residues. The CDR3 bases are TGTGCCAGCAGCCCACTAGTGAATGAGCGGTTCTTC. Translating it yields CASSPLVNERFF.